Reported below is one T cell receptor beta chain. This clone was counted only a few times. What this receptor recognizes is not known. Nothing much larger sits one base from this clone, and base qualities are not available. The CDR3, cysteine through phenylalanine, is 15 amino acids long. Just the 45-base CDR3 DNA is kept, in frame starting at base 1. V and J are trimmed by 3 bases and 0 bases, and the gene matches miss 4 bases of the junction. The germline V gene (reference sequence) provides CDR1 LNHDA and CDR2 SQIVND. The cohort consisted of 600 or so healthy bone marrow donors. Cohort members were all nominally healthy when sampled, although unrecorded immune exposures were likely present. The donor was CMV seronegative and was included in the group of several hundred seronegative cohort members. Every donor gave a peripheral blood sample, and the peripheral blood mononuclear cells from that sample were used for TCR beta sequencing. Genomic DNA extraction from the blood cell samples was performed with the Qiagen DNeasy Blood Extraction Kit.

Library method: the immunoSEQ multiplex PCR assay. For the multiplex PCR, a mixture combining 60 forward primers for TCR Vbeta segments and 13 reverse primers for TCR Jbeta segments was used. The CDR3 region of rearranged TCR beta genes was amplified from genomic DNA with a multiplex PCR assay. Amplified TCR beta libraries were sequenced as 87-base-pair reads on the Illumina HiSeq System. From the authors' description of their analysis: A later analysis tallied 70 million to 100 million unique TCR beta chains across the 700 or so repertoires, and 10 million to 11 million of those chains were shared by two or more donors. To remove PCR and sequencing errors, raw reads were error-corrected and collapsed into unique sequences using a nearest-neighbor algorithm that merged closely related sequences. V, D and J gene segments were assigned by aligning CDR3 sequences to IMGT reference sequences. For a sequence to be retained, at least a six-nucleotide match to both a V gene segment and a J gene segment was required. Rearrangements were classified as productive when the CDR3 lacked stop codons and remained in frame with V and J, and all other rearrangements were classified as non-productive. CDR3 was defined by IMGT convention, running from the second conserved V-encoded cysteine to the conserved J-encoded phenylalanine. The earlier analysis of some 540 of the donors excluded any sequence lacking an unambiguous match to a single V gene segment. An earlier analysis of approximately 590 of the donors classified V segments as functional when productive rearrangements were above 56.7% and as segregating when the standard deviation between donors was above 5%. A statistical classification framework was built for diagnosing cytomegalovirus status from the catalog of TCR beta chain sequences. V and J gene assignment, in a later analysis, came from comparing TCR nucleotide sequences with IMGT/GENE-DB human TR gene sequences. A later analysis assigned CDR3 sequences and most-parsimonious VDJ recombination scenarios with the TCRdist pipeline. In a later analysis, every TCR beta chain was defined by the combination of its CDR3 amino acid sequence and its V-gene family, and reads without a unique V-gene family were dropped. A later analysis removed 600 or so highly shared, low-generation-probability nucleotide sequences to deal with suspected cross-contamination and a sequencing artifact. In a later analysis, a clonal expansion index for each public chain was calculated from normalized within-repertoire ranks of inferred template counts. In a later analysis, generation probabilities were computed using a VDJ recombination model fitted to out-of-frame rearrangements, and the results were checked against IGoR. In a later analysis, TCR-TCR, TCR-HLA and TCR-CMV co-occurrence was scored with hypergeometric tests, and a repertoire-size bias correction was applied to TCR pairs. A later analysis estimated false discovery rates by permuting HLA or CMV assignments 20 times. A later analysis grouped co-occurring TCRs with DBSCAN, adding TCRdist sequence similarity when clustering within HLA-allele-positive subsets. Repertoires with fewer than 30,000 or more than 120,000 public chains, plus five repertoires with anomalous nucleotide sharing, were excluded from co-occurrence clustering. Imported from immuneACCESS, the table was reduced by TCRdb to in-frame sequences with V and J called. These copies leave out some clones; in studies compared against another copy, an unresolved V gene accounts for under half, and the cause of the remainder is not known. V and J calls plus clone size are reproduced from that table; the DNA served to infer D and trimming. This sample is represented by approximately 120,000 clones; 81% of them were singletons. More than 1.5% of the sample belongs to the ten largest clones.

The sample is drawn from a study of cytomegalovirus exposure and HLA in healthy donors (dated by TCRdb to 2017 to 2019). Turning to the overall study: According to an earlier analysis of 587 of the donors, about 190 million T cells yielded over 90 million unique TCR beta sequences and less than 300 Gb of sequence data. An early release that covered more than 550 HLA-typed donors contained 250 to 350 gigabases of sequencing data and approximately 85 million unique TCR sequences. Among the roughly 400 genotyped donors, approximately 82% belonged to the genetic ancestry cluster associated with self-reported Caucasian donors. The aim of the study was to test whether cataloging public T cell receptors could identify signatures of past pathogen exposure. The T cell repertoires of 666 subjects were profiled by immunosequencing and related to cytomegalovirus serostatus. In addition to the first cohort of roughly 700 subjects, a separate validation cohort of approximately 130 different subjects was used. To predict cytomegalovirus infection status, the study brought together high-throughput TCR immunosequencing, statistical association of individual TCRs with disease status, and machine learning. A later analysis re-analyzed previously published TCR beta repertoires from 500 to 700 donors and added high-resolution HLA genotyping to study TCR occurrence patterns. Rather than drawing on any new phenotypic data, the later analysis identified candidate immune exposures from TCR beta sequences and the way those sequences occurred across donors. To decide whether each TCR beta V gene segment behaved as functional or pseudogenic, an earlier analysis of over 500 of the donors relied on high-throughput TCR beta sequencing. Donor age, sex, ethnicity and CMV serostatus were compiled alongside the repertoire data. A later genetic analysis took genome-wide SNP genotypes for about 55% of the roughly 670 donors and used that subset as a discovery cohort. Every discovery cohort repertoire had been produced on one sequencing platform. Class I and class II HLA loci were covered by the typing at four-digit resolution. Typing coverage differed by locus: A, B, C, DRB1 and DQB1 were typed in about 620-630 donors, DQA1 in about 560, DPA1 in approximately 610, and DPB1 in roughly 470. Because of strong linkage in the cohort, five DR-DQ haplotypes were treated as single units for association and clustering. Among about 370 genotyped donors of the cohort, an average of approximately 200,000 unique TCR beta nucleotide sequences was sequenced per donor, of which approximately 19% were non-productive.

Findings and caveats that apply to the study as a whole: Correlated functional status among segregating V segments might be attributable to linkage disequilibrium, but an unknown experimental factor could not be ruled out. A later analysis found that TCR association rates varied across HLA loci, with DRB1 alleles showing the most associated TCRs and HLA-C alleles the fewest. A later analysis found that HLA-associated TCR beta chains were more clonally expanded and had lower generation probabilities than equally common non-associated chains. In vitro tests confirmed that a few of the cytomegalovirus-associated TCR beta chains recognize cytomegalovirus antigens. A later analysis found that most CMV-associated TCR beta chains appeared HLA-restricted, with HLA associations seemingly driven largely by CMV exposure. According to the authors, the approach could potentially be generalized to other disease states and immunological phenotypes. According to a later analysis, parvovirus B19, influenza, CMV and Epstein-Barr virus appeared linked to several top co-occurrence clusters. In a later genetic analysis, fewer N-insertions in productive TCRs were reported among donors in an Asian-associated ancestry cluster than the 666-donor mean. Because HLA typing was missing for some donors at each locus, association tests included only the typed subset. A cluster of highly shared sequence variants was judged likely to represent a technical artifact of the sequencing pipeline. A further reported finding was that TCR beta sequences accurately predicted the HLA-A and HLA-B alleles for most subjects in the first cohort. The earlier analysis of approximately 540 of the donors excluded around 17 rarely observed V segments, including chromosome 9 orphons, because counts were too low. At a false discovery rate of 0.05, a later analysis linked 15,000 to 20,000 TCR beta sequences to specific HLA alleles. Some IMGT-functional V segments, including TRBV6-2 and TRBV6-3, could not be distinguished by the 87-base-pair reads and were therefore excluded. A total of fewer than 200 TCR beta chains were listed by the study as associated with cytomegalovirus. An association between a missense DCLRE1C variant and V-gene and J-gene trimming of TCR beta chains was found in a later genetic analysis and replicated in an independent cohort. In both the original and validation cohorts, the classifier was reported to diagnose cytomegalovirus status with high specificity and sensitivity. An earlier analysis of 587 of the donors showed that most TCR beta V segments appeared in productive rearrangements either about 87% or about 30% of the time, which broadly matched IMGT annotations. When HLA alleles, especially DR and DQ, strongly co-occurred, attributing TCR associations to individual alleles was difficult. Presence/absence analyses assumed roughly uniform sequencing depth across donors, an assumption that may not hold. Across donors, most TCR sequences were observed very rarely, whereas some public TCRs were present in many individuals. Immune exposure information for the cohort was limited to CMV serostatus. In this cohort, only TCR beta chains were sequenced, and detectable features were limited by the absence of alpha or paired-chain data.

The sample was PBMCs. The chain is assembled from TRBV19 and TRBJ2-7; 8 central nucleotides agree with TRBD1. The receptor was isolated from a young man in good health and CMV-seronegative. CDR3 loop: CASSISGQGSYEQYF. The nucleotide sequence reads as follows: TGTGCCAGTAGTATTTCTGGACAGGGCTCCTACGAGCAGTACTTC. This CDR3, with the reference TRBV19 and TRBJ2-7 proteins standing in past its ends, gives the full variable domain DGGITQSPKYLFRKEGQNVTLSCEQNLNHDAMYWYRQDPGQGLRLIYYSQIVNDFQKGDIAEGYSVSREKKESFPLTVTSAQKNPTAFYLCASSISGQGSYEQYFGPGTRLTVT.